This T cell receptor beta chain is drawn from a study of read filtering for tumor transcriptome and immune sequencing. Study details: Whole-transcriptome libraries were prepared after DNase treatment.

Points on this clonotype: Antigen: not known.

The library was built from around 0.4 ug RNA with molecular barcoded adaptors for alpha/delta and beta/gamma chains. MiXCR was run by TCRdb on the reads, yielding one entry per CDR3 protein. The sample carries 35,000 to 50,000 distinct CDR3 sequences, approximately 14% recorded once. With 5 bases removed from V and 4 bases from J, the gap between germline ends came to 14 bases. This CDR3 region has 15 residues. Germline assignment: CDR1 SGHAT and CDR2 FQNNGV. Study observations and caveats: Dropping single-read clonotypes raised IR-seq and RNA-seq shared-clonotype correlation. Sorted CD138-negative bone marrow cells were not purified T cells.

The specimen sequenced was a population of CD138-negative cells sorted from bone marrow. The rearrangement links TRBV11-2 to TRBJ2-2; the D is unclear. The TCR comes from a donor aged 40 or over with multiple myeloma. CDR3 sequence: CASSPRQAITGELFF. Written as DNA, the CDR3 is TGTGCCAGCAGCCCCCGGCAGGCGATCACCGGGGAGCTGTTTTTT. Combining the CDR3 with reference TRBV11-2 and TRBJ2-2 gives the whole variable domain EAGVAQSPRYKIIEKRQSVAFWCNPISGHATLYWYQQILGQGPKLLIQFQNNGVVDDSQLPKDRFSAERLKGVDSTLKIQPAKLEDSAVYLCASSPRQAITGELFFGEGSRLTVL.